The 10 T cell receptor beta chains in this list originate from one sample, sequenced in a study of monozygotic twins with inflammatory bowel disease. Each CDR3 protein gets one entry in TCRdb, which reprocessed the 5' RACE reads and gives no DNA. This sample's table has around 150,000 distinct CDR3 sequences. Sequencing used blood. These receptors all come from a human donor with ulcerative colitis or Crohn's disease, or a healthy co-twin of an affected twin (not recorded which).

V usage is TRBV7-8 and J usage is TRBJ2-1. Germline values: CDR1 SGHVS, CDR2 FQNEAQ. CDR3 size: 12 residues. This CDR3 is CASSLLVNEQFF.

CDR3 region: CASSAEETQYF. The chain joins TRBV12-3 or TRBV12-4 to TRBJ2-5. The CDR3 runs 11 residues.

This chain connects TRBV29-1 to TRBJ2-5; no DNA is available, so the TRBD1 call from TCRdb remains unchecked. The CDR3 contains 15 residues. The germline V gene encodes CDR1 SQVTM and CDR2 ANQGSEA. The CDR3 loop is CSVETWTGPQETQYF.

This chain uses TRBV3-1 with TRBJ2-2; TCRdb's D gene call, TRBD2, goes unchecked for lack of DNA. This CDR3 is built from 15 residues. Germline lookup yields CDR1 LGHDT and CDR2 YNNKEL (reference sequence). CDR3: CASSQLAGNTGELFF.

This sequence joins TRBV14 and TRBJ1-2; TCRdb reports TRBD1, a call that lacks DNA to check it against. This CDR3 has 13 residues. Germline CDR1 reads SGHDN; CDR2 reads FVKESK. This CDR3 reads CASSQWTGSGYTF.

The chain combines TRBV20-1 with TRBJ1-4; with no DNA, the TCRdb D assignment of TRBD1 cannot be verified. From germline, CDR1 is DFQATT and CDR2 SNEGSKA (reference sequence). The CDR3 length is 13 residues. CDR3 region: CSGQRTGDEKLFF.

The chain carries TRBV27 and TRBJ2-5. Germline V gives CDR1 MNHEY, CDR2 SMNVEV (reference sequence). The CDR3 covers 16 residues. CDR3 loop: CASSLRFGLGVETQYF.

The chain carries TRBV2 and TRBJ2-3; the D call of TRBD1 rests on TCRdb alone, since no DNA is present to check it. Germline CDR1 SNHLY, CDR2 FYNNEI. This CDR3 is 13 amino acids long. This CDR3 reads CASIRVRTDTQYF.

The chain carries TRBV7-6 and TRBJ1-6. The length of the CDR3 is 16 residues. CDR1 SGHVS and CDR2 FNYEAQ come from the germline V gene. This CDR3 is CASSLGGASYNSPLHF.

The J gene is TRBJ2-7, the V gene TRBV29-1; the TCRdb D gene call, TRBD2, has no DNA to confirm it. This CDR3 has 14 amino acids. Germline V gene lookup returns CDR1 SQVTM and CDR2 ANQGSEA. CDR3 loop: CSVETSGSFYEQYF.